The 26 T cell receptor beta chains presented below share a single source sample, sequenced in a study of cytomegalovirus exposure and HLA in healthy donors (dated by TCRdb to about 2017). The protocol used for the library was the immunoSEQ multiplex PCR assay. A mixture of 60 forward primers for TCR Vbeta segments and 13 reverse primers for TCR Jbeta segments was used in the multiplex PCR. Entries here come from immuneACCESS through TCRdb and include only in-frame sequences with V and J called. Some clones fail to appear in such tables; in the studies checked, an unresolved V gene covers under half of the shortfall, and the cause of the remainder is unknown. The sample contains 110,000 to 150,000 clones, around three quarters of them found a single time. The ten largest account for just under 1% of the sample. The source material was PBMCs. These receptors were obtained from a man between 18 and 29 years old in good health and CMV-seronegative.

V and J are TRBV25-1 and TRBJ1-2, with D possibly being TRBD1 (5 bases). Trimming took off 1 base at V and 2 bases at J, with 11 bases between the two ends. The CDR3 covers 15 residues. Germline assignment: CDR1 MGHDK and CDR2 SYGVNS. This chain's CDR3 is CASSEWSGRNYGYTF. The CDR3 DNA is TGTGCCAGCAGTGAATGGTCAGGGCGCAACTATGGCTACACCTTC.

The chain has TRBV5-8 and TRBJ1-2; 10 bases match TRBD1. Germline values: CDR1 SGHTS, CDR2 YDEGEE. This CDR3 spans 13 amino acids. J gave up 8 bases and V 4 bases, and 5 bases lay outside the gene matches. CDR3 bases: TGTGCCAGCAGCATGGACAGGGGGGACGGCTACACCTTC. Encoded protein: CASSMDRGDGYTF.

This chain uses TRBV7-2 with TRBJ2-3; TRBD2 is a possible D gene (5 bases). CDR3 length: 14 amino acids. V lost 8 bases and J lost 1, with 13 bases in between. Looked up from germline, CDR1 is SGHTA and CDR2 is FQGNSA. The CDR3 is CASSLGSGTDTQYF. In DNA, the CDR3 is TGTGCCAGCTCTTTAGGGAGCGGCACAGATACGCAGTATTTT.

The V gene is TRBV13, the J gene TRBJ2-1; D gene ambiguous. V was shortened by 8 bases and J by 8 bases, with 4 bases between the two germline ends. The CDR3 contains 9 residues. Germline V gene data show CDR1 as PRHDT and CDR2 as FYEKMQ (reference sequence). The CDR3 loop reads CASEDEQFF. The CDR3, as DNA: TGTGCCAGCGAGGATGAGCAGTTCTTC.

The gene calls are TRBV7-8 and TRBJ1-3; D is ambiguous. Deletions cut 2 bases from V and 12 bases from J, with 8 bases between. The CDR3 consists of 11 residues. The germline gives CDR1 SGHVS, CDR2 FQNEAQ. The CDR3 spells CASSLTGSIYF. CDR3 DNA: TGTGCCAGCAGCTTAACGGGGAGCATATATTTT.

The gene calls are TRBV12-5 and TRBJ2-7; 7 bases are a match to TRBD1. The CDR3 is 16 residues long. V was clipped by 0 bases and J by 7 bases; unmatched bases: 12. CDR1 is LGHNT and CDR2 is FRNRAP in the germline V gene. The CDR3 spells CASGLVSDRVVNEQYF. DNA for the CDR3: TGTGCTAGTGGTTTGGTATCTGACAGGGTGGTAAATGAGCAGTACTTC.

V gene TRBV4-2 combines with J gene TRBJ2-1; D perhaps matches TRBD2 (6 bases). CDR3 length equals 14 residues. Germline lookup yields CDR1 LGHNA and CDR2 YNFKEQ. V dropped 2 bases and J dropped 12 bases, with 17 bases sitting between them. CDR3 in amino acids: CASSQQSGGVPQFF. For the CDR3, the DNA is TGTGCCAGCAGCCAACAATCCGGGGGAGTTCCGCAGTTCTTC.

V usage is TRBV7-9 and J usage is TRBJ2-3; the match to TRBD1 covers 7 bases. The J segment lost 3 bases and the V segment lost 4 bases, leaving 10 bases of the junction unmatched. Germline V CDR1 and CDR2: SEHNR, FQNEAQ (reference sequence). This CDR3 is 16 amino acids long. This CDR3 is CASSYTTGMGTDTQYF. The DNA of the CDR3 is TGTGCCAGCAGCTACACGACAGGGATGGGGACAGATACGCAGTATTTT.

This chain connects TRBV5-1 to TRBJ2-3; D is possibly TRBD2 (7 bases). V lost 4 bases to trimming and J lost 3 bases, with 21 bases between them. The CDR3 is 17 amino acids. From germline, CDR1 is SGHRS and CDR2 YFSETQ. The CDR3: CASSHLGGGGLTDTQYF. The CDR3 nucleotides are TGCGCCAGCAGCCACCTGGGGGGCGGGGGACTGACAGATACGCAGTATTTT.

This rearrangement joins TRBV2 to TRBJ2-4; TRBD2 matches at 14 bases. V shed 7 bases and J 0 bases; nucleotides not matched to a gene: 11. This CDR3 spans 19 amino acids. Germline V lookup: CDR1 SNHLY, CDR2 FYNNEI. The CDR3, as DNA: TGTGCCAGCACTAAAAGGACTAGCGGGGGGCTCTTAGCCAAAAACATTCAGTACTTC. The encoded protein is CASTKRTSGGLLAKNIQYF.

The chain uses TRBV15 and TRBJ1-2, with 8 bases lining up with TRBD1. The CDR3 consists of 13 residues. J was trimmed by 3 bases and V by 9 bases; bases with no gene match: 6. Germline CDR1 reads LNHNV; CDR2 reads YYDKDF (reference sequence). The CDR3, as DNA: TGTGCCACTACTGAACAGGGGGACTATGGCTACACCTTC. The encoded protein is CATTEQGDYGYTF.

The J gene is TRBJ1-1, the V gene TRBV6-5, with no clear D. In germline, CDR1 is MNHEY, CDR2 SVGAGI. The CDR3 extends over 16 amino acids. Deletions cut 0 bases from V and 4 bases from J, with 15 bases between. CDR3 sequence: CASSYSRQVSGTEAFF. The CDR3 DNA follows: TGTGCCAGCAGTTACTCGAGGCAGGTCAGCGGCACTGAAGCTTTCTTT.

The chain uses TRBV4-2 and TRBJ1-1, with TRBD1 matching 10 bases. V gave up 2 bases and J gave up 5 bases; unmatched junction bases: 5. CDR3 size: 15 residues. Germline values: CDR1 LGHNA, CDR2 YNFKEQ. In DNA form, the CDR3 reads TGTGCCAGCAGCCAACCCGACAGGGGGCTGACTGAAGCTTTCTTT. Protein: CASSQPDRGLTEAFF.

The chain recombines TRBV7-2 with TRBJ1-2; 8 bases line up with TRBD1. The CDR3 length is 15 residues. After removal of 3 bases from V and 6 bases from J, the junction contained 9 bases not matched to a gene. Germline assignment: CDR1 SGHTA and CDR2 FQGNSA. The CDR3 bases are TGTGCCAGCAGCTTCCGGACAGGGAAGGGTGATGGCTACACCTTC. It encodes CASSFRTGKGDGYTF.

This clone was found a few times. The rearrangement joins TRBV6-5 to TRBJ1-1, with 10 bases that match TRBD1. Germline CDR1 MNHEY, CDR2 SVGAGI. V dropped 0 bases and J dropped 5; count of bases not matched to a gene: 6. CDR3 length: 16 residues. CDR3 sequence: CASSYSPGQGRTEAFF. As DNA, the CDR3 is TGTGCCAGCAGTTACTCCCCGGGACAGGGGAGGACTGAAGCTTTCTTT.

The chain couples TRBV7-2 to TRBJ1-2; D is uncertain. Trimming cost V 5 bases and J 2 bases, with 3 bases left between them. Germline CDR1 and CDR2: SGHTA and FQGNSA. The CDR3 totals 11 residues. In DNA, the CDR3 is TGTGCCAGCAGCCAGAACTATGGCTACACCTTC. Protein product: CASSQNYGYTF.

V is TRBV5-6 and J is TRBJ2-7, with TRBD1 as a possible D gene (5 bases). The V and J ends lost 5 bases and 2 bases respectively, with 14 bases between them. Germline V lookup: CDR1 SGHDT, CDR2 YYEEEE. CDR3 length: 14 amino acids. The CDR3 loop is CASSPGRVAYEQYF. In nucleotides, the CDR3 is TGTGCCAGCAGTCCTGGCAGGGTTGCCTACGAGCAGTACTTC. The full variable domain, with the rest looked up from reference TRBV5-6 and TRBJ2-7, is DAGVTQSPTHLIKTRGQQVTLRCSPKSGHDTVSWYQQALGQGPQFIFQYYEEEERQRGNFPDRFSGHQFPNYSSELNVNALLLGDSALYLCASSPGRVAYEQYFGPGTRLTVT.

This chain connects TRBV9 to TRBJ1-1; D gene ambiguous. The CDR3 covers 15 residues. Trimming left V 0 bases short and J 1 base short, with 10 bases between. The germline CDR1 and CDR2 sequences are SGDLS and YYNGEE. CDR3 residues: CASSVGQQWNTEAFF. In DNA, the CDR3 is TGTGCCAGCAGCGTAGGTCAACAGTGGAACACTGAAGCTTTCTTT.

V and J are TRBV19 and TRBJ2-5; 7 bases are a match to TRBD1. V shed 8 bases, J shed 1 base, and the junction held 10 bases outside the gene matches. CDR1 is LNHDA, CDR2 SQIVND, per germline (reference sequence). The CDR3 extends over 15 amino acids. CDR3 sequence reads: CASSDRDSPQETQYF. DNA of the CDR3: TGTGCCAGTTCAGATAGGGACAGTCCCCAAGAGACCCAGTACTTC.

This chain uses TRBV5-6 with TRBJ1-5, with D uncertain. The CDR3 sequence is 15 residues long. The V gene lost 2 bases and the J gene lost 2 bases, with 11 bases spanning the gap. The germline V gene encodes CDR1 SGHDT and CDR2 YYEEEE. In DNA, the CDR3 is TGTGCCAGCAGCTTTAATAAACCGGGCAATCAGCCCCAGCATTTT. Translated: CASSFNKPGNQPQHF.

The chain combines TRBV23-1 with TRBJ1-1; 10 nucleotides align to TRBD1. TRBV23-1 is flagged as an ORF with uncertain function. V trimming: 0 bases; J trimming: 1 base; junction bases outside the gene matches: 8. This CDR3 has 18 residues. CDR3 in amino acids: CASSQSGPGQGTNTEAFF. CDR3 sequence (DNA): TGCGCCAGCAGTCAATCGGGCCCGGGACAGGGGACGAACACTGAAGCTTTCTTT.

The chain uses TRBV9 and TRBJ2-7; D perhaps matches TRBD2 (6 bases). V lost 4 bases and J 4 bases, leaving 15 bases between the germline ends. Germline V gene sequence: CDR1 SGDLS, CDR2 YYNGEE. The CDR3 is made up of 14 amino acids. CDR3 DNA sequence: TGTGCCAGCAGCCCTGGGGCTAGCGCGTACGAGCAGTACTTC. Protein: CASSPGASAYEQYF.

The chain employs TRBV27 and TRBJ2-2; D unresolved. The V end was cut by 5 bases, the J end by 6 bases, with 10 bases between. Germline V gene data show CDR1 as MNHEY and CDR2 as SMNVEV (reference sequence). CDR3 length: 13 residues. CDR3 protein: CASSLSGAGELFF. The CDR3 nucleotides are TGTGCCAGCAGTCTTTCAGGTGCCGGGGAGCTGTTTTTT.

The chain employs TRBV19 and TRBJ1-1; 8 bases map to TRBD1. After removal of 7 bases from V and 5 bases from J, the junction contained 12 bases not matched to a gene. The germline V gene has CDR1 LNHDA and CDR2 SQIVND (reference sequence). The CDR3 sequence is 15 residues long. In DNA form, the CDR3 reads TGTGCCAGTACCGGCGGGACAACAGGGGGAACTGAAGCTTTCTTT. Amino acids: CASTGGTTGGTEAFF.

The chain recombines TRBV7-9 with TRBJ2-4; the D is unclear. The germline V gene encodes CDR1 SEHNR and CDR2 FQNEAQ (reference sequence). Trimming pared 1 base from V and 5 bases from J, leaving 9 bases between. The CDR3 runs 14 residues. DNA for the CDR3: TGTGCCAGCAGCTTAGTGGCACCTGAAAACATTCAGTACTTC. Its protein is CASSLVAPENIQYF.

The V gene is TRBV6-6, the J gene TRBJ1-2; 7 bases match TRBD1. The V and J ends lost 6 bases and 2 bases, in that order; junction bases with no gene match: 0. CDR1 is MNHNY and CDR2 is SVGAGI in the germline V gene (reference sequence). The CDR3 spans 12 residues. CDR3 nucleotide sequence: TGTGCCAGCAGGACAGGGAACTATGGCTACACCTTC. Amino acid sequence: CASRTGNYGYTF.